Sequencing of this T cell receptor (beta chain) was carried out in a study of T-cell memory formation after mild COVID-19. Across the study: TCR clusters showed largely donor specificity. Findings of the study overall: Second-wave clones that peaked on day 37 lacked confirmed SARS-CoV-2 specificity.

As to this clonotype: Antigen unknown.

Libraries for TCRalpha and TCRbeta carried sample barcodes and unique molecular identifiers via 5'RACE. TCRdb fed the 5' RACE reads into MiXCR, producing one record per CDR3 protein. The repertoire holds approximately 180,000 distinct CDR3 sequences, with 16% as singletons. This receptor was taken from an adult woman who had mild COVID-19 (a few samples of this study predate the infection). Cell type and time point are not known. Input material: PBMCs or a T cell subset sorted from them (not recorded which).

Written as DNA, the CDR3 is TGTGCCAGCAGTGGGACAGGGGAGACCCAGTACTTC. Protein: CASSGTGETQYF. The V gene is TRBV12-3 or TRBV12-4, the J gene TRBJ2-5; 9 bases are a match to TRBD1. CDR3 length: 12 amino acids. V shed 5 bases, J shed 5 bases, and the junction held 0 bases outside the gene matches.